This section outlines one T cell receptor beta chain sequence together with its context. Which antigen it targets is not known. No base quality values were provided; no much bigger clone lies one nucleotide off. This sample is drawn from a study of cytomegalovirus exposure and HLA in healthy donors (dated by TCRdb to the late 2010s). In terms of the full investigation: A later analysis indicated that the 130 or so validation repertoires were generated on the platform also employed for the 670 or so repertoires of the first cohort. The study was designed to test whether signatures of past pathogen exposure could be identified by cataloging public T cell receptors. In addition to the first cohort of hundreds of subjects, a separate validation cohort of around 110 different subjects was used. High-throughput TCR immunosequencing, statistical association of individual TCRs with disease status, and machine learning were combined to predict cytomegalovirus infection status.

V sheds 5 bases and J sheds 2 bases, leaving 13 bases between their ends. The CDR3 holds 14 amino acids from the cysteine to the phenylalanine. The entry retains the CDR3 DNA only, 42 bases that are in frame from base 1. Via the germline V gene (reference sequence), CDR1 is MNHEY and CDR2 SMNVEV. The donors belonged to the validation cohort of over a hundred subjects, which was separate from the roughly 680-subject first cohort. Libraries were built with the immunoSEQ multiplex PCR assay. The paper's data handling went like this. To diagnose cytomegalovirus status from the catalog of TCR beta chain sequences, a statistical classification framework was built. TCRdb carries this immuneACCESS record with in-frame sequences only. Its versions omit some clonotypes, under half of them owing to an unresolved V gene in the studies checked, with the rest unexplained. Clone size and the V and J calls come from that table; the DNA yielded D and trimming. Here the sample has a few hundred thousand clones; 70% to 90% occur a single time. Roughly 0.8% of the sample is held by the ten biggest clonotypes.

Study-level results and caveats: A later analysis found that TCRs clustered in the first cohort also tended to co-occur in the 110 or so validation repertoires, with more than 90% of cluster scores above 0. Three of the identified cytomegalovirus-associated TCR beta chains were confirmed in vitro to be specific for cytomegalovirus antigens. The classifier was reported to diagnose cytomegalovirus status with high specificity and sensitivity in both the original and validation cohorts. Across donors, most TCR sequences were observed very rarely, whereas some public TCRs were present in many individuals. The validation cohort had no HLA typing available for a later analysis, so co-occurrence within that cohort was assessed over all 120 or so repertoires. It was suggested by the authors that the approach could potentially be generalized to other disease states and immunological phenotypes. A total of 150 or so TCR beta chains were listed by the study as associated with cytomegalovirus.

This sequence uses TRBV27 and TRBJ2-7, with a weak D call of TRBD1 (6 bases match). Source material: PBMCs. This TCR derives from a woman aged 18-30 years in good health and CMV-seronegative. The nucleotide sequence reads TGTGCCAGCAGTCCACCGGGACAACCCTACGAGCAGTACTTC. Translated, this is CASSPPGQPYEQYF.